Described below is a single T cell receptor (beta chain) sequence and its context. This sample was taken from a study of blood T cell repertoires in COVID-19. Study as a whole: The samples span acute and convalescent COVID-19 from the United States, Italy and Spain. Sources were T cells, B-cell-depleted T cells, or PBMCs; the material itself was cDNA or gDNA.

V dropped 4 bases and J dropped 6 bases, with 21 bases sitting between them. Germline lookup yields CDR1 MGHRA and CDR2 YSYEKL. There are 17 residues in the CDR3. Original processing methods: Quantification of nucleated cells was approximated via reference gene primer amplification. The data were produced by immunoSEQ multiplex PCR, yet TCRdb's version contains in-frame clones alone and is incomplete. From that table come the V and J calls and clone size; the DNA was used to work out D and trimming. The table includes tens of thousands of clones, 70% to 90% detected once. Sequenced input: peripheral blood. The chain carries TRBV4-1 and TRBJ1-4; D perhaps matches TRBD1 (5 bases). The receptor's source is a man aged 50 to 59 with acute or convalescent COVID-19. The CDR3 loop is CASSPLMSRTLDEKLFF. The CDR3 DNA is TGCGCCAGCAGCCCATTAATGTCAAGGACACTGGATGAAAAACTGTTTTTT.